This is a list of T cell receptor beta chains from one sample in a study of blood T cell repertoires in COVID-19. Libraries were prepared by immunoSEQ multiplex PCR; TCRdb keeps only in-frame clonotypes and omits some of them. The data show about 140,000 clones, with around 90% seen just once and less than 2% held by the top ten. Material: peripheral blood. The receptors come from a woman aged 60-75 years with acute or convalescent COVID-19. Each CDR3 is given with its conserved first and last residue. Each record gives: clone size, J gene, D gene, V gene, CDR3 length, CDR3 DNA, CDR3 protein. D genes are given only for firm matches. A clone size is listed for some rows: how often the clone was seen (once, few, many), or a class if it is expanded.

>.|TRBJ2-1|.|TRBV19|11
TGTGCCAGTAGCAGGGTGAATGAGCAGTTCTTC
CASSRVNEQFF
>.|TRBJ1-4|TRBD1|TRBV30|13
TGTGCCTGGAGTGTACAAGGGACAGGGAGACTGTTTTTT
CAWSVQGTGRLFF
>.|TRBJ1-3|.|TRBV5-6|15
TGTGCCAGCAGCTTGCGGTACGAGGCTGGAAACACCATATATTTT
CASSLRYEAGNTIYF
>.|TRBJ1-4|TRBD1|TRBV5-5|15
TGTGCCAGCAGCCCACGGACAGGGACTAATGAAAAACTGTTTTTT
CASSPRTGTNEKLFF
>.|TRBJ1-1|.|TRBV6-1|17
TGTGCCAGCAGTGAAGACCCCGAACAGTCCTCGAACACTGAAGCTTTCTTT
CASSEDPEQSSNTEAFF
>.|TRBJ1-6|.|TRBV7-2|16
TGTGCCAGCAGCTTAGGTCCAGGGGTGAGGAATTCACCCCTCCACTTT
CASSLGPGVRNSPLHF
>.|TRBJ2-6|.|TRBV5-1|20
TGCGCCAGCAGCCCAATACCAAAACAGGGACCGGGCTCTGGGGCCAACGTCCTGACTTTC
CASSPIPKQGPGSGANVLTF
>.|TRBJ2-5|TRBD2|TRBV9|16
TGTGCCAGCAGCCCCACTAGCGGGGGGTTCCAAGAGACCCAGTACTTC
CASSPTSGGFQETQYF
>.|TRBJ2-1|.|TRBV18|14
TGTGCCAGCTCACCACCCCCAGACTACAATGAGCAGTTCTTC
CASSPPPDYNEQFF
>once|TRBJ1-2|.|TRBV6-1|15
TGTGCCAGCAGTGAATTCCCCGACAGTAACTATGGCTACACCTTC
CASSEFPDSNYGYTF
>.|TRBJ1-3|TRBD1|TRBV12-3/TRBV12-4|12
TGTGCCAGCAGTAGGGGGCCGAACACCATATATTTT
CASSRGPNTIYF
>.|TRBJ1-1|.|TRBV7-2|13
TGTGCCAGCAGCTTATATTGGAACACTGAAGCTTTCTTT
CASSLYWNTEAFF
>.|TRBJ2-1|.|TRBV7-2|16
TGTGCCAGCAGCTCCCCTCCGGACAGCTCCTACAATGAGCAGTTCTTC
CASSSPPDSSYNEQFF